This entry concerns a single T cell receptor beta chain. The antigen is not known. With 6 bases clipped from V and 2 bases from J, the junction kept 3 bases outside the gene matches. This CDR3 is 13 amino acids long. The germline CDR1 and CDR2 sequences are MNHEY and SVGAGI. TCRdb keeps only in-frame clones here, not all; method: immunoSEQ multiplex PCR. This table holds under 40,000 clones, about four fifths found once. These data originate in a study of PD-1 blockade in classical Hodgkin lymphoma. Brentuximab vedotin exposure varied, and every patient relapsed after autologous stem cell transplantation. The study's findings and limits: Reported baseline diversity: healthy donors highest, relapsed/refractory patients lowest. By cycle point C4D1, TCR diversity had risen significantly in CD4+ cells (but not CD8+ cells). Patients who began taking nivolumab under 1 year after ASCT were left out. Patients newly diagnosed and complete responders had comparable baseline diversity.

The chain recombines TRBV6-5 with TRBJ1-2; 7 positions match TRBD1. The sequence was obtained from a human donor with classical Hodgkin lymphoma. The material sequenced was peripheral blood mononuclear cells (PBMCs), taken at baseline. The CDR3 nucleotides read TGTGCCAGCAGCCCACAGGGGAACTATGGCTACACCTTC. It translates to CASSPQGNYGYTF.